Shown below are 17 T cell receptor beta chains from a single sample sequenced in a study of T-cell reconstitution after alpha-beta-depleted transplantation in children. It was with unique molecular identifiers that the TCRbeta library was prepared. TCRdb called the PCR reads again in MiXCR, with one record for every CDR3 protein. The sample holds over 200,000 distinct CDR3 sequences, around 9.9% seen once. The specimen was PBMCs, collected before TCRalphabeta/CD19-depleted stem cell transplant. Source of these receptors: a child younger than two with acute myeloid leukemia, due to receive a stem cell transplant.

This clonotype showed up many times. This sequence joins TRBV20-1 and TRBJ2-3; 7 bases align to TRBD2. Per the germline V gene, CDR1 is DFQATT and CDR2 is SNEGSKA (reference sequence). This CDR3 is 15 amino acids long. V was pared by 5 bases and J by 2 bases, with 10 bases of the junction left unmatched. The CDR3 sequence is CSAEREAQPTDTQYF. For the CDR3, the DNA is TGCAGTGCTGAACGGGAGGCCCAACCCACAGATACGCAGTATTTT.

This clonotype has a count of ten or more. This chain joins TRBV19 and TRBJ2-5; D perhaps matches TRBD2 (6 bases). Germline V gives CDR1 LNHDA, CDR2 SQIVND (reference sequence). V lost 7 bases to trimming and J lost 5 bases, with 23 bases between them. The CDR3 runs to 16 residues. This chain's CDR3 is CASNPQGGGIGETQYF. The CDR3 nucleotides are TGTGCCAGTAACCCCCAGGGTGGGGGGATTGGGGAGACCCAGTACTTC.

This clonotype has a count of ten or more. The J gene is TRBJ2-1, the V gene TRBV5-1; perhaps TRBD2 as D (6 bases). Deletions cut 7 bases from V and 3 bases from J, with 17 bases between. Germline V gives CDR1 SGHRS, CDR2 YFSETQ. CDR3 length: 15 residues. CDR3 in DNA: TGCGCCAGCGCTACTAGCCCAGGATACTACAATGAGCAGTTCTTC. This codes for CASATSPGYYNEQFF. The whole variable domain, filled in from reference TRBV5-1 and TRBJ2-1, reads KAGVTQTPRYLIKTRGQQVTLSCSPISGHRSVSWYQQTPGQGLQFLFEYFSETQRNKGNFPGRFSGRQFSNSRSEMNVSTLELGDSALYLCASATSPGYYNEQFFGPGTRLTVL.

V is TRBV5-1 and J is TRBJ2-1; the D is unclear. The CDR3 spans 15 residues. Trimming shortened V by 2 bases and J by 6 bases, and 15 bases separated the two germline ends. Germline loops: CDR1 SGHRS, CDR2 YFSETQ. The chain's CDR3 is CASSFSRSEFNEQFF. CDR3 coding DNA: TGCGCCAGCAGCTTTTCCCGGTCAGAATTCAATGAGCAGTTCTTC.

The table lists this clonotype with many counts. The rearrangement uses TRBV20-1 and TRBJ2-1, with 11 nucleotides matching TRBD2. Germline CDR1 DFQATT, CDR2 SNEGSKA (reference sequence). This CDR3 comprises 15 residues. V shed 0 bases and J 7 bases; nucleotides not matched to a gene: 5. In DNA, the CDR3 is TGCAGTGCTAGAGATATGCTAGCGGGAGGAAATGAGCAGTTCTTC. This translates into CSARDMLAGGNEQFF.

Ten or more counts support this clonotype. The V call is TRBV7-9, the J call TRBJ2-7; no reliable D call. The CDR3 runs 10 residues. Trimming cost V 5 bases and J 12 bases, with 11 bases left between them. The germline gives CDR1 SEHNR, CDR2 FQNEAQ (reference sequence). The CDR3 nucleotides are TGTGCCAGCAGCGGACCCTTTCTGTACTTC. Protein product: CASSGPFLYF. Looking up the rest from reference TRBV7-9 and TRBJ2-7 gives the full variable domain: DTGVSQNPRHKITKRGQNVTFRCDPISEHNRLYWYRQTLGQGPEFLTYFQNEAQLEKSRLLSDRFSAERPKGSFSTLEIQRTEQGDSAMYLCASSGPFLYFGPGTRLTVT.

This clonotype was seen repeatedly, ten times or more. The chain joins TRBV20-1 to TRBJ1-1; 11 nucleotides align to TRBD1. This CDR3 is built from 16 residues. Germline-derived CDR1 and CDR2 are DFQATT and SNEGSKA (reference sequence). V was pared by 4 bases and J by 6 bases, with 13 bases of the junction left unmatched. CDR3 sequence (DNA): TGCAGTGCTAAAGGGACAGGGGGTGGGGCGGTTCCTGAAGCTTTCTTT. It is translated as CSAKGTGGGAVPEAFF.

At least ten counts were recorded for this clonotype. The rearrangement joins TRBV28 to TRBJ2-5; tentatively, D is TRBD2 (6 bases). The germline gives CDR1 MDHEN, CDR2 SYDVKM. This CDR3 spans 13 amino acids. The ends were cut back, 3 bases at V and 5 bases at J, with 10 bases in the middle. CDR3 nucleotides: TGTGCCAGCAGTTTCGGGAGTAGGGAGACCCAGTACTTC. Translation: CASSFGSRETQYF.

The DNA for the CDR3 is TGTGCCAGCAGCCAAGCGCTAGCGACTAGCACAGATACGCAGTATTTT. It translates to CASSQALATSTDTQYF. This rearrangement joins TRBV4-2 to TRBJ2-3; maybe TRBD2 (6 bases). Germline V CDR1 and CDR2: LGHNA, YNFKEQ. CDR3 length equals 16 residues. V dropped 1 base and J dropped 0 bases, with 11 bases sitting between them.

This clonotype was seen many times. This chain joins TRBV7-9 and TRBJ2-5; the D gene is possibly TRBD1 (6 bases). This CDR3 is built from 14 residues. Trimming pared 3 bases from V and 2 bases from J, leaving 10 bases between. Germline V gives CDR1 SEHNR, CDR2 FQNEAQ (reference sequence). This chain's CDR3 is CASSFGQSQETQYF. The CDR3 region has the DNA TGTGCCAGCAGCTTCGGACAGTCTCAAGAGACCCAGTACTTC.

The sample holds many counts of this clonotype. The chain uses TRBV11-1 and TRBJ2-7; 15 bases line up with TRBD2. The germline V gene has CDR1 SGHAT and CDR2 FQDESV (reference sequence). The CDR3 sequence is 19 residues long. V shed 5 bases and J 2 bases; nucleotides not matched to a gene: 13. The CDR3 region is CASSLGGTSGRSGPYEQYF. In DNA form, the CDR3 reads TGTGCCAGCAGCCTTGGGGGGACTAGCGGGAGGTCTGGCCCCTACGAGCAGTACTTC.

This clonotype showed up many times. This rearrangement joins TRBV7-8 to TRBJ2-3; 7 bases are a match to TRBD2. Trimming cost V 5 bases and J 4 bases; bases outside gene matches: 12. Germline V gene lookup returns CDR1 SGHVS and CDR2 FQNEAQ. The length of the CDR3 is 16 residues. The DNA of the CDR3 is TGTGCCAGCAGCGCCGGGCGGGGGTGGTGGTCAGATACGCAGTATTTT. It is translated as CASSAGRGWWSDTQYF. Full variable domain (remainder filled in from reference TRBV7-8 and TRBJ2-3): GAGVSQSPRYKVAKRGQDVALRCDPISGHVSLFWYQQALGQGPEFLTYFQNEAQLDKSGLPSDRFFAERPEGSVSTLKIQRTQQEDSAVYLCASSAGRGWWSDTQYFGPGTRLTVL.

This clonotype was detected ten times or more. This chain links TRBV5-1 with TRBJ1-1; D not certain. Between the trimmed V and J ends, which lost 1 base and 0 bases, there was a span of 7 bases. CDR3 length: 14 residues. Per germline, CDR1 SGHRS and CDR2 YFSETQ. CDR3 protein: CASSLPALNTEAFF. The CDR3 coding sequence is TGCGCCAGCAGCTTGCCAGCGTTGAACACTGAAGCTTTCTTT. Filled out from reference TRBV5-1 and TRBJ1-1, the complete variable domain reads KAGVTQTPRYLIKTRGQQVTLSCSPISGHRSVSWYQQTPGQGLQFLFEYFSETQRNKGNFPGRFSGRQFSNSRSEMNVSTLELGDSALYLCASSLPALNTEAFFGQGTRLTVV.

This clonotype has ten or more counts. The V and J genes are TRBV12-3 or TRBV12-4 and TRBJ2-7; 8 bases are a match to TRBD2. This CDR3 has 15 amino acids. V trimming: 2 bases; J trimming: 5 bases; junction bases outside the gene matches: 8. The CDR3 DNA reads as TGTGCCAGCAGTTTAAGAAGCGGGAGCTGGAACGAGCAGTACTTC. Protein sequence: CASSLRSGSWNEQYF.

In this sample, this clonotype turned up many times. CDR3 residues: CSASRGAYNEQFF. CDR3 in DNA: TGCAGTGCTAGCCGGGGGGCCTACAATGAGCAGTTCTTC. This rearrangement joins TRBV20-1 to TRBJ2-1; 7 bases are a match to TRBD2. The V gene end was trimmed by 3 bases and the J gene end by 2 bases; junction bases not matched to a gene: 1. Per the germline V gene, CDR1 is DFQATT and CDR2 is SNEGSKA (reference sequence). The CDR3 sequence is 13 residues long.

Ten or more counts support this clonotype. The V gene is TRBV5-1, the J gene TRBJ2-7, with 9 bases identical to TRBD1. Per germline, CDR1 SGHRS and CDR2 YFSETQ. The CDR3 is made up of 13 amino acids. The V segment lost 7 bases and the J segment 2 bases; nucleotides outside the gene matches: 4. The CDR3 DNA follows: TGCGCCAGCGGTTGGGACAGGGCCTACGAGCAGTACTTC. Its protein is CASGWDRAYEQYF. The full variable domain, its missing parts supplied by reference TRBV5-1 and TRBJ2-7, is KAGVTQTPRYLIKTRGQQVTLSCSPISGHRSVSWYQQTPGQGLQFLFEYFSETQRNKGNFPGRFSGRQFSNSRSEMNVSTLELGDSALYLCASGWDRAYEQYFGPGTRLTVT.

This clonotype appeared many times. The chain carries TRBV5-1 and TRBJ1-2, with D unclear. CDR3 length: 13 amino acids. Germline assignment: CDR1 SGHRS and CDR2 YFSETQ. Trimming took 2 bases from V and 3 from J, leaving 8 bases between them. The CDR3 reads CASSFYRDYGYTF. Here the CDR3 DNA reads TGCGCCAGCAGCTTTTACCGGGACTATGGCTACACCTTC.